Listed below are T cell receptor beta chains from one sample, sequenced in a study of blood T cell repertoires in COVID-19. Produced via immunoSEQ multiplex PCR; TCRdb's table is partial and in-frame only. This sample yields around 170,000 clones, of which 74% are seen a single time; 2.5% to 3% belongs to the top ten. The material sequenced was peripheral blood. The receptors stem from a woman at least 80 years old with acute or convalescent COVID-19. Both conserved end residues are part of each CDR3. The D gene is left open where the match is weak. Not all rows give a size; the values are once, few, many and, for expanded clones, a class.

-	-	TRBV19	TRBJ1-1	TGTGCCAGTACCCCCCCGACCCTAGGGAACACTGAAGCTTTCTTT	CASTPPTLGNTEAFF
few	TRBD2	TRBV27	TRBJ2-1	TGTGCCAGCAGTTATCGGGGACTAGCGTCCTACAATGAGCAGTTCTTC	CASSYRGLASYNEQFF
-	TRBD1	TRBV28	TRBJ1-2	TGTGCCAGCAGTCAACAGGGGGGGACTGGCTACACCTTC	CASSQQGGTGYTF
-	-	TRBV30	TRBJ1-5	TGTGCCTGGATCTTACAGGAGAAGTGGCAGCCCCAGCATTTT	CAWILQEKWQPQHF
-	TRBD1	TRBV3-1/TRBV3-2	TRBJ2-7	TGTGCCAGCAGAAGGACAGGGGCGAACAACGAGCAGTACTTC	CASRRTGANNEQYF
-	-	TRBV5-6	TRBJ2-7	TGTGCCAGCAGCCCGGGACTTGCCAGCTCCTACGAGCAGTACTTC	CASSPGLASSYEQYF
-	-	TRBV5-1	TRBJ2-3	TGCGCCAGCAGCTTGCCGGTTACCGACACAGATACGCAGTATTTT	CASSLPVTDTDTQYF
-	-	TRBV7-2	TRBJ1-3	TGTGCCAGCAGCCCCGTAGGAAACACCATATATTTT	CASSPVGNTIYF
-	TRBD1	TRBV28	TRBJ2-7	TGTGCCAGCAGGTTTCAGGGGGCGGCCTACGAGCAGTACTTC	CASRFQGAAYEQYF
few	TRBD1	TRBV11-2	TRBJ2-5	TGTGCCAGCAGCTCACGAGGACAGGGGGCCGGGGAGACCCAGTACTTC	CASSSRGQGAGETQYF
-	-	TRBV28	TRBJ1-1	TGTGCCAGCAGTTTAGGTTCCGGGGGCACTGAAGCTTTCTTT	CASSLGSGGTEAFF
-	TRBD2	TRBV5-4	TRBJ2-7	TGTGCCAGCAGCTCGATAGCGGGAGGGCCAAGACAGTACTTC	CASSSIAGGPRQYF
-	-	TRBV2	TRBJ1-1	TGTGCCAGCAGTGACACCCAAGGGGATTCGGGGGACTCTCGGAACACTGAAGCTTTCTTT	CASSDTQGDSGDSRNTEAFF
-	-	TRBV6-1	TRBJ2-7	TGTGCCAGCAGTGAAGAGCCTAGTTCCTACGAGCAGTACTTC	CASSEEPSSYEQYF
-	TRBD2	TRBV5-8	TRBJ2-5	TGTGCCAGCAGCCCTGGACTAGCGGGAGGGCCAGGGGAGACCCAGTACTTC	CASSPGLAGGPGETQYF
-	TRBD1	TRBV6-5	TRBJ1-1	TGTGCCAGCTCGGTCTTACAGGGGGTGAGTGAAGCTTTCTTT	CASSVLQGVSEAFF
-	TRBD2	TRBV15	TRBJ2-1	TGTGCCACCAGCAGAGATGCGGGCGGGAGAAGCCATGAGCAGTTCTTC	CATSRDAGGRSHEQFF
-	TRBD2	TRBV6-1	TRBJ2-1	TGTGCCAGCAGTGAATCGGCGGCTAGCGGGACTAATGAGCAGTTCTTC	CASSESAASGTNEQFF
-	TRBD1	TRBV6-2/TRBV6-3	TRBJ2-3	TGTGCCAGCAGTTACCGGGACAGGGGGTTACTTCCCGCAGATACGCAGTATTTT	CASSYRDRGLLPADTQYF
-	-	TRBV6-5	TRBJ1-3	TGTGCCAGCAGACCTCATCGGACAGACGGAAACACCATATATTTT	CASRPHRTDGNTIYF
few	-	TRBV3-1/TRBV3-2	TRBJ1-2	TGTGCCAGCAGCCAAGATTTGGCAGGCTACTATGGCTACACCTTC	CASSQDLAGYYGYTF
-	-	TRBV6-4	TRBJ2-2	TGTGCCAGCAGTGCCGGGACTCCCCACTTCCCCGGGGAGCTGTTTTTT	CASSAGTPHFPGELFF
once	-	TRBV24-1	TRBJ2-7	TGTGCCACCAGTGACGGTCCCGGTGGTGGGCAGTACTTC	CATSDGPGGGQYF
-	-	TRBV5-4	TRBJ2-2	TGTGCCAGCAGCTTGTACAAGCGGAAGAACACCGGGGAGCTGTTTTTT	CASSLYKRKNTGELFF
once	-	TRBV7-2	TRBJ2-5	TGTGCCAGCAGCCAGATGGGGGCGGGAGAGACCCAGTACTTC	CASSQMGAGETQYF
-	-	TRBV21-1	TRBJ2-7	TGTGATAAGACCGAGACAGTGTTCTACGAGCAGTACTTC	CDKTETVFYEQYF
-	-	TRBV7-3	TRBJ1-1	TGTGCCAGCAGCTCTCAGGTGAACACTGAAGCTTTCTTT	CASSSQVNTEAFF
once	TRBD1	TRBV10-2	TRBJ2-1	TGCGCCAGCGGACAGGGGGCCTACAATGAGCAGTTCTTC	CASGQGAYNEQFF
-	-	TRBV6-5	TRBJ1-1	TGTGCCAGCAGTCGGGACACCTTGGGCACTGAAGCTTTCTTT	CASSRDTLGTEAFF
-	-	TRBV30	TRBJ2-5	TGTGCCTGGAGTGTCCGCGGGACAGAATCTCAAGAGACCCAGTACTTC	CAWSVRGTESQETQYF
-	TRBD2	TRBV5-1	TRBJ2-3	TGCGCCAGCAGCTTGGTTGGTCTAGCGGGAGCAGATACGCAGTATTTT	CASSLVGLAGADTQYF
-	TRBD1	TRBV10-3	TRBJ2-5	TGTGCCATCAGTGGGTGGGACAGAGAGACCCAGTACTTC	CAISGWDRETQYF
-	-	TRBV19	TRBJ1-5	TGTGCCAGTAGGCAAAACAGGGTGGTGCGCAATCAGCCCCAGCATTTT	CASRQNRVVRNQPQHF
-	TRBD1	TRBV28	TRBJ1-5	TGTGCCAGCAGTCTCGGGACAGGGGGTTGGCCCCAGCATTTT	CASSLGTGGWPQHF
-	TRBD2	TRBV7-3	TRBJ2-1	TGTGCCAGCAGTCCCGGGGGGTCTACCGACAATGAGCAGTTCTTC	CASSPGGSTDNEQFF
-	-	TRBV28	TRBJ1-2	TGTGCCAGCAGTCTAGCCGGCAGGGGCTACACCTTC	CASSLAGRGYTF
-	-	TRBV27	TRBJ2-7	TGTGCCAGCAGTTTATCGCCCCGGGGACACTACGAGCAGTACTTC	CASSLSPRGHYEQYF
once	-	TRBV27	TRBJ1-5	TGTGCCAGCAGCCCCACGAGGGGCAATCAGCCCCAGCATTTT	CASSPTRGNQPQHF
-	TRBD1	TRBV5-1	TRBJ1-4	TGCGCCAGCAGCCACCCGGGACAGGAGAATGAAAAACTGTTTTTT	CASSHPGQENEKLFF
-	-	TRBV14	TRBJ1-1	TGTGCCAGCAGCCAAATAGGACATATGAACACTGAAGCTTTCTTT	CASSQIGHMNTEAFF
-	TRBD1	TRBV7-8	TRBJ1-6	TGTGCCAGCAGTTGGACAGGGGGCGGTTCACCCCTCCACTTT	CASSWTGGGSPLHF
-	TRBD2	TRBV9	TRBJ2-1	TGTGCCAGCAGCCTCACTAGCGGGACTTCCGATGAGCAGTTCTTC	CASSLTSGTSDEQFF
-	TRBD2	TRBV4-2	TRBJ2-7	TGTGCCAGCAGCCATAGGGGGGCTAGCGGGTCCGAGCAGTACTTC	CASSHRGASGSEQYF
-	-	TRBV19	TRBJ2-1	TGTGCCAGTAGTACAGGGTTAACTAAATCTGAGCAGTTCTTC	CASSTGLTKSEQFF
few	TRBD1	TRBV11-2	TRBJ1-5	TGTGCCAGCAGCCCCGGGACAGCAAATCAGCCCCAGCATTTT	CASSPGTANQPQHF
-	TRBD2	TRBV5-8	TRBJ2-1	TGTGCCAGCAGCTTGGTGGGACTAGCGGGACCGGGGAGCTCCTACAATGAGCAGTTCTTC	CASSLVGLAGPGSSYNEQFF
-	TRBD2	TRBV9	TRBJ2-7	TGTGCCAGCAGCGTAGGGGAGGGCAGGTTCTACGAGCAGTACTTC	CASSVGEGRFYEQYF
-	-	TRBV28	TRBJ2-5	TGTGCCAGCAGTGGATACGGGCAAGAGACCCAGTACTTC	CASSGYGQETQYF
-	-	TRBV12-3/TRBV12-4	TRBJ1-4	TGTGCCAGCAGTTTAACGGGGGGAGAAAAACTGTTTTTT	CASSLTGGEKLFF
-	TRBD1	TRBV6-6	TRBJ2-7	TGTGCCAGCAGTGACTCGACAGGGGACTACGAGCAGTACTTC	CASSDSTGDYEQYF
few	TRBD2	TRBV5-1	TRBJ2-3	TGCGCCAGCTATAGCGGGGCTAGCACAGATACGCAGTATTTT	CASYSGASTDTQYF
-	-	TRBV7-9	TRBJ1-2	TGTGCCAGCAGCTTAACGCGGATCCGTGGCTACACCTTC	CASSLTRIRGYTF